These 21 T cell receptor beta chains were sequenced from one sample in a study of blood T cell repertoires in COVID-19 (dated by TCRdb to 2019 to 2021). Library preparation used the immunoSEQ multiplex PCR assay. The immuneACCESS repertoire file appears here via TCRdb, limited to in-frame rearrangements. These files lack a portion of the clones; in checked studies, under half of the deficit traces to unresolved V genes, and the cause of the others is not known. The sample table records about 260,000 clones; around four fifths of these occur just once. 3.5% to 5.5% of the sample lies in the top ten. The source material was peripheral blood. The receptors derive from a man aged 55-75 years who had recovered from COVID-19.

The chain recombines TRBV5-1 with TRBJ2-1; TRBD2 aligns across 9 bases. The V segment lost 7 bases and the J segment 4 bases; nucleotides outside the gene matches: 6. The V gene's germline CDR1 is SGHRS and CDR2 YFSETQ. The CDR3 has 14 residues. The CDR3 DNA is TGCGCCAGCCATGGCGGGGGGGCTTACAATGAGCAGTTCTTC. Translated: CASHGGGAYNEQFF.

V usage is TRBV11-2 and J usage is TRBJ1-1; 9 nucleotides line up with TRBD1. V trimming: 0 bases; J trimming: 4 bases; junction bases outside the gene matches: 6. Germline V lookup: CDR1 SGHAT, CDR2 FQNNGV. The CDR3 runs to 16 residues. CDR3 sequence reads: CASSLDTGGGSTEAFF. For the CDR3, the DNA is TGTGCCAGCAGCTTAGACACAGGGGGCGGAAGCACTGAAGCTTTCTTT.

This rearrangement joins TRBV5-1 to TRBJ2-1; tentative D call: TRBD2 (5 bases). Trimming took off 4 bases at V and 6 bases at J, with 11 bases between the two ends. The CDR3 totals 13 residues. Germline assignment: CDR1 SGHRS and CDR2 YFSETQ. CDR3 DNA: TGCGCCAGCAGCGACCGACTAATCAATGAGCAGTTCTTC. Its protein product is CASSDRLINEQFF.

The rearrangement joins TRBV20-1 to TRBJ1-5, with D hard to call. The CDR3 loop spans 14 amino acids. Germline values: CDR1 DFQATT, CDR2 SNEGSKA (reference sequence). Trimming took off 3 bases at V and 1 base at J, with 10 bases between the two ends. In nucleotides, the CDR3 is TGCAGTGCTAGTAAACAGCAAAGCAATCAGCCCCAGCATTTT. Its translation is CSASKQQSNQPQHF.

This chain links TRBV2 with TRBJ1-6; 9 positions match TRBD1. The J segment lost 9 bases and the V segment lost 4 bases, leaving 7 bases of the junction unmatched. Germline V CDR1 and CDR2: SNHLY, FYNNEI. The CDR3 loop spans 15 amino acids. The CDR3 here is CASSGGTGFGSPLHF. The CDR3, as DNA: TGTGCCAGCAGTGGGGGGACAGGGTTCGGTTCACCCCTCCACTTT.

V usage is TRBV5-4 and J usage is TRBJ2-3; 10 positions agree with TRBD1. The germline V gene encodes CDR1 SGHNT and CDR2 YYREEE (reference sequence). The CDR3 spans 16 residues. V dropped 4 bases and J dropped 8; count of bases not matched to a gene: 13. As DNA, the CDR3 is TGTGCCAGCAGCACAGGAGGGGACAGGGGTCTGAGTACGCAGTATTTT. It translates to CASSTGGDRGLSTQYF.

The chain links TRBV5-6 to TRBJ2-5; 9 bases fit TRBD1. Looked up from germline, CDR1 is SGHDT and CDR2 is YYEEEE. V was pared by 2 bases and J by 5 bases, with 4 bases of the junction left unmatched. The CDR3 sequence is 14 residues long. For the CDR3, the DNA is TGTGCCAGCAGCTTACAGGGGGCCGCGGAGACCCAGTACTTC. It yields the protein CASSLQGAAETQYF.

The rearrangement links TRBV25-1 to TRBJ1-2; D is unresolved. The CDR3 runs to 14 residues. Germline V CDR1 and CDR2: MGHDK, SYGVNS. V was cut by 2 bases and J by 8 bases, with 15 bases left in between. CDR3 sequence (DNA): TGTGCCAGCAGTGAAGGAGCCTCCCCGGGAGGCTACACCTTC. As protein: CASSEGASPGGYTF.

This clone has just one count. J is TRBJ1-4 and V is TRBV5-5; D is unresolved. CDR1 is SGHKS, CDR2 YYEKEE, per germline (reference sequence). Trimming took 0 bases from V and 7 from J, leaving 4 bases between them. The CDR3 is 12 residues long. This CDR3 reads CASSLDFEKLFF. DNA for the CDR3: TGTGCCAGCAGCTTGGACTTTGAAAAACTGTTTTTT.

This clone was observed a single time. Other DNA variants within this sample encode the same CDR3. The chain links TRBV18 to TRBJ2-5; TRBD2 agrees at 11 bases. CDR3 length equals 15 residues. V was clipped by 1 base and J by 2 bases; unmatched bases: 0. From germline, CDR1 is KGHSH and CDR2 LQKENI. The CDR3 region has the DNA TGTGCCAGCTCACCACTAGCGGGAGGGCAAGAGACCCAGTACTTC. Encoded protein: CASSPLAGGQETQYF.

Only a few counts were recorded for this clone. At one end, the junction sequence differs from germline, possibly due to a read error. The chain recombines TRBV19 with TRBJ1-1; 8 bases are a match to TRBD1. There are 15 residues in the CDR3. Germline V gene data show CDR1 as LNHDA and CDR2 as SQIVND (reference sequence). CDR3 loop: CASRIDRGQVPEAFF. DNA of the CDR3: TGTGCCAGTAGGATAGACAGGGGCCAAGTCCCTGAAGCTTTCTTT. The variable domain in full, with the rest retrieved from reference TRBV19 and TRBJ1-1, is DGGITQSPKYLFRKEGQNVTLSCEQNLNHDAMYWYRQDPGQGLRLIYYSQIVNDFQKGDIAEGYSVSREKKESFPLTVTSAQKNPTAFYLCASRIDRGQVPEAFFGQGTRLTVV.

CDR3 DNA: TGTGCCAGCAGCGTAACATCGAACACTGAAGCTTTCTTT. Amino acid sequence: CASSVTSNTEAFF. The chain is built from TRBV9 and TRBJ1-1, with D unclear. The CDR3 covers 13 residues. The germline V gene encodes CDR1 SGDLS and CDR2 YYNGEE. The ends were cut back, 1 base at V and 1 base at J, with 5 bases in the middle.

The chain links TRBV6-5 to TRBJ2-7; 8 bases line up with TRBD1. The CDR3 runs 14 residues. Per germline, CDR1 MNHEY and CDR2 SVGAGI. The V and J ends lost 6 bases and 0 bases, in that order; junction bases with no gene match: 4. CDR3 coding DNA: TGTGCCAGCAGAGGGGACAGGAGCTCCTACGAGCAGTACTTC. Its protein is CASRGDRSSYEQYF.

The CDR3 is CASSEQGFEQFF. CDR3 in DNA: TGCGCCAGCAGTGAACAGGGGTTCGAGCAGTTCTTC. This sequence joins TRBV10-2 and TRBJ2-1, with 7 nucleotides matching TRBD1. With 3 bases clipped from V and 10 bases from J, the junction kept 3 bases outside the gene matches. CDR3 length: 12 amino acids. CDR1 is WSHSY and CDR2 is SAAADI in the germline V gene.

V and J are TRBV18 and TRBJ2-2; 10 bases fit TRBD2. With V trimmed by 3 bases and J by 4 bases, 5 bases remained unmatched. CDR1 and CDR2 from the germline V gene are KGHSH and LQKENI. CDR3 length equals 16 residues. The CDR3 region has the DNA TGTGCCAGCTCACCCAGACTAGCGGGCAGCACCGGGGAGCTGTTTTTT. Its translation: CASSPRLAGSTGELFF.

The chain couples TRBV5-7 to TRBJ1-5, with D possibly matching TRBD1 (5 bases). TRBV5-7 is noted as an ORF with a role that remains uncertain. Trimming took off 4 bases at V and 5 bases at J, with 13 bases between the two ends. The CDR3 runs 14 residues. In DNA, the CDR3 is TGTGCCAGCAGCCTAGACAGCTGGTATCAGCCCCAGCATTTT. Translating it yields CASSLDSWYQPQHF.

The CDR3 bases are TGTGCCAGCACAAGTCGCACAGGGCCGTCTGAAAAACTGTTTTTT. This codes for CASTSRTGPSEKLFF. V gene TRBV28 combines with J gene TRBJ1-4, with D possibly being TRBD1 (6 bases). V was clipped by 7 bases and J by 7 bases, with 19 bases between them. The germline V gene has CDR1 MDHEN and CDR2 SYDVKM. The CDR3 totals 15 residues.

The genes are TRBV5-1 and TRBJ2-6, with TRBD2 as a possible D gene (6 bases). Germline assignment: CDR1 SGHRS and CDR2 YFSETQ. The CDR3 has 17 residues. Trimming took off 3 bases at V and 2 bases at J, with 15 bases between the two ends. The CDR3 here is CASSSLGGRPGANVLTF. The CDR3 DNA reads as TGCGCCAGCAGCTCCCTGGGGGGTCGCCCTGGGGCCAACGTCCTGACTTTC.

The genes are TRBV5-1 and TRBJ1-6; D is perhaps TRBD1 (5 bases). Germline assignment: CDR1 SGHRS and CDR2 YFSETQ. The CDR3 extends over 14 amino acids. V was clipped by 0 bases and J by 8 bases, with 9 bases between them. The CDR3 nucleotides read TGCGCCAGCAGCTTGGGACAGATTGATTCACCCCTCCACTTT. It codes for CASSLGQIDSPLHF.

V and J are TRBV28 and TRBJ1-1, with 7 bases matching TRBD1. The germline gives CDR1 MDHEN, CDR2 SYDVKM. The CDR3 is 12 residues long. V trimming: 6 bases; J trimming: 3 bases; junction bases outside the gene matches: 1. The CDR3 here is CASRGTDTEAFF. In DNA, the CDR3 is TGTGCCAGCAGGGGGACAGACACTGAAGCTTTCTTT.

The chain recombines TRBV7-9 with TRBJ2-2; TRBD1 matches 11 bases. Germline CDR1 SEHNR, CDR2 FQNEAQ (reference sequence). V gave up 3 bases and J gave up 4 bases; unmatched junction bases: 4. This CDR3 has 16 residues. CDR3 in amino acids: CASSFRTGGTTGELFF. As DNA, the CDR3 is TGTGCCAGCAGCTTCCGGACAGGGGGCACCACCGGGGAGCTGTTTTTT.